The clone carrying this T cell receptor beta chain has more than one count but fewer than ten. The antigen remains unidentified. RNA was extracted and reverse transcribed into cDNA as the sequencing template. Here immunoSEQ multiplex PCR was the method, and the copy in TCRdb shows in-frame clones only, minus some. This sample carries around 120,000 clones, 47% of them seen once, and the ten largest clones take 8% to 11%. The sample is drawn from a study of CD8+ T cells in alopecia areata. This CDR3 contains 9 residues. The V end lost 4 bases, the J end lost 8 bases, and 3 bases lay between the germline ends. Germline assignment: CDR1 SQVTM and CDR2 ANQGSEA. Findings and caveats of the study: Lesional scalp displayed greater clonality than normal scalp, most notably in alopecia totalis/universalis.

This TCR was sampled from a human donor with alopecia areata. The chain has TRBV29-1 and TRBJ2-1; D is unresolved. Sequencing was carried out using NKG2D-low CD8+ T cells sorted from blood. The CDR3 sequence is CSVADEQFF. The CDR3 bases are TGCAGCGTTGCGGATGAGCAGTTCTTC.